This T cell receptor beta chain appears in the sequencing data of a study of shared clonotypes between healthy human individuals. V gave up 3 bases and J gave up 3 bases; unmatched junction bases: 7. Germline V lookup: CDR1 MNHEY, CDR2 SMNVEV (reference sequence). The CDR3 spans 15 residues. Replicate PCRs run on unsorted PBMC used 250 to 300 ng DNA, which was approximately 29,000 T cell genomes. Clones were read by immunoSEQ multiplex PCR, and TCRdb kept only the in-frame ones, dropping some. The table has around 500,000 clones, 70% to 85% seen once. The chain links TRBV27 to TRBJ2-7; 8 bases line up with TRBD1. Sequenced sample: PBMCs. The sequence came from a middle-aged woman in good health. Some clones in this sample may be carry-over from other donors' samples. CDR3 DNA: TGTGCCAGCAGTTTTCTGGACAGGGTTTTCTACGAGCAGTACTTC. Residues: CASSFLDRVFYEQYF.